This T cell receptor (beta chain) appears in the sequencing data of a study of response to subunit inactivated influenza vaccine. The CDR3 totals 15 residues. The ends lost 8 bases at V and 4 bases at J; junction bases unmatched: 10. CDR1 and CDR2 from the germline V gene are MGHDK and SYGVNS. In its sample, this clonotype was seen a few times. TCRdb fed the RT-PCR reads into MiXCR, producing one record per CDR3 protein. The sample holds 710,000 or so distinct CDR3 sequences; 15% to 19% are singletons and the top ten take around 10%. The input for sequencing was PBMCs from blood, taken 11 to 12 days after vaccination. This sequence was found in a man aged 45-65 years who received an inactivated influenza vaccine. V usage is TRBV25-1 and J usage is TRBJ2-2, with TRBD2 matching over 7 bases. CDR3 in DNA: TGTGCCAGCTCTCCCCCAGGGAGGGGCACCGGGGAGCTGTTTTTT. Residues: CASSPPGRGTGELFF.